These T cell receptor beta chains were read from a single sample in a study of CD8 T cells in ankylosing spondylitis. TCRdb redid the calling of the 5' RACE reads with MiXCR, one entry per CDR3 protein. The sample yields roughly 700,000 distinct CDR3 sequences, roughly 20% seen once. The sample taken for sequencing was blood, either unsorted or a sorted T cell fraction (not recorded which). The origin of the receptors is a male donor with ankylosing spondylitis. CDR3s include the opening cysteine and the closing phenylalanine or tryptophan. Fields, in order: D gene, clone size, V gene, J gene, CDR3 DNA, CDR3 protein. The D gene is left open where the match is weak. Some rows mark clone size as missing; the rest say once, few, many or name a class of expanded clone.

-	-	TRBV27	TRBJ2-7	TGTGCCAGCAGTTTTCGGCAGAGCACCTACGAGCAGTACTTC	CASSFRQSTYEQYF
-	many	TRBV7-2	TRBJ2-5	TGTGCCAGCAACCCTACCCACCAGGCCCAGTACTTC	CASNPTHQAQYF
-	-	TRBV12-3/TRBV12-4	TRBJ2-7	TGTGCCAGCAGACAGACAGGGGAGGGCATAGGGCAGTACTTC	CASRQTGEGIGQYF
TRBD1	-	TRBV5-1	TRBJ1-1	TGCGCCAGCAAAACCGGGACAGGGAACACTGAAGCTTTCTTT	CASKTGTGNTEAFF
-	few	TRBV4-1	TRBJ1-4	TGCGCCAGCAGCCAAACCCCTGCAGAGGTTGCAACTAATGAAAAACTGTTTTTT	CASSQTPAEVATNEKLFF
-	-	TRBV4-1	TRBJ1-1	TGCGCCAGCAGCCAAGGAGATGAAGCTTTCTTT	CASSQGDEAFF
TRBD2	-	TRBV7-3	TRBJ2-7	TGTGCCAGCAGCTTGGGTCCGCTCGGGACTAGCGGGAGGGCCTCCTACGAGCAGTACTTC	CASSLGPLGTSGRASYEQYF
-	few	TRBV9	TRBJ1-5	TGTGCCAGCAGTGCCGGTGGAAGAAATCAGCCCCAGCATTTT	CASSAGGRNQPQHF
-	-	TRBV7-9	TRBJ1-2	TGTGCCAGCAGCCCAGAGGGTGACTATGGCTACACCTTC	CASSPEGDYGYTF
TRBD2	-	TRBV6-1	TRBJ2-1	TGTGCCAGCAGCGGGGGAGGGACTAGCGGACCTTCAATTTACAATGAGCAGTTCTTC	CASSGGGTSGPSIYNEQFF
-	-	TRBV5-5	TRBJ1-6	TGTGCCAGCAGCTTGGATCTAATGGGGTATAATTCACCCCTCCACTTT	CASSLDLMGYNSPLHF
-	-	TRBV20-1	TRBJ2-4	TGCAGTGCTAGCATCTGGGGGGTTGTAGCCAAAAACATTCAGTACTTC	CSASIWGVVAKNIQYF
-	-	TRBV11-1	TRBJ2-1	TGTGCCAGCAGCTTAGGGGGACAACACAATGAGCAGTTCTTC	CASSLGGQHNEQFF
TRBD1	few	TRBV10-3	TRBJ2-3	TGTGCCATCAGTGAGCCTTCCGGGACAGGGGGAAGAGATACGCAGTATTTT	CAISEPSGTGGRDTQYF
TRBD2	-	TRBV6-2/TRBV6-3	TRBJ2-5	TGTGCCAGCGGGATAGCGGGAGAGACCCAGTACTTC	CASGIAGETQYF
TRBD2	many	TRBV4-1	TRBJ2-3	TGCGCCAGCAGCCAAGGTTTAGCGGGACTCGTTAGCACAGATACGCAGTATTTT	CASSQGLAGLVSTDTQYF
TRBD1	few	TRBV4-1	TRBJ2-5	TGCGCCAGCAGCCTGGACAGGGAGGAGCAAGAGACCCAGTACTTC	CASSLDREEQETQYF
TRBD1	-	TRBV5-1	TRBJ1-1	TGCGCCAGCAGCTTTTTTACAGGGGGGAACACTGAAGCTTTCTTT	CASSFFTGGNTEAFF
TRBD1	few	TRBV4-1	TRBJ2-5	TGCGCCAGCAGCCAAGAGCTAGGGGGCCCTCAAGAGACCCAGTACTTC	CASSQELGGPQETQYF
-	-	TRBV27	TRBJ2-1	TGTGCCAGCAGTTTGTATGATGAAGGGAGTGAGCAGTTCTTC	CASSLYDEGSEQFF
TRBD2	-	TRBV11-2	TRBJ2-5	TGTGCCAGCAGGGTGCCTAGCGGGGTGGAGACCCAGTACTTC	CASRVPSGVETQYF
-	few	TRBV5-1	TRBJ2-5	TGCGCCAGCAGCTTAACAGGCCAAGAACAAGAGACCCAGTACTTC	CASSLTGQEQETQYF
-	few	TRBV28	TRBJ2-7	TGTGCCAGCAGGCGGGACAGCCTATACGAGCAGTACTTC	CASRRDSLYEQYF
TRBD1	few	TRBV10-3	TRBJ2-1	TGTGCCACCGATGGGACAGGGGGCAATGAGCAGTTCTTC	CATDGTGGNEQFF
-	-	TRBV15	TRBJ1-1	TGTGCCACCAGCAGGTCAATGAACACTGAAGCTTTCTTT	CATSRSMNTEAFF
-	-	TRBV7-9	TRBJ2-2	TGTGCCAGCAGCTTAATATCGGGACTCAACACCGGGGAGCTGTTTTTT	CASSLISGLNTGELFF
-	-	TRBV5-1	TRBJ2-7	TGCGCCAGCAGCTTGACGGCAGGACAAATCTACGAGCGGTACTTC	CASSLTAGQIYERYF
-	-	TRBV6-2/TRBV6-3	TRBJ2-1	TGTGCCAGCAAATCCGGGGTTGGAGACTATGAGCAGTTCTTC	CASKSGVGDYEQFF
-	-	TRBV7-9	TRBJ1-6	TGTGCCAGCAGCAACCGGTTCAGCTCCTATAATTCACCCCTCCACTTT	CASSNRFSSYNSPLHF
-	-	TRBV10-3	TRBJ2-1	TGTGCCATCAGTGAGACTAGTAGCTCCTACAATGAGCAGTTCTTC	CAISETSSSYNEQFF
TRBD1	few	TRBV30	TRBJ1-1	TGTGCCTGGAGTGTACCGGGACAGCCCACTGAAGCTTTCTTT	CAWSVPGQPTEAFF
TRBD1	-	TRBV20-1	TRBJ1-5	TGCAGTGCTAGAGTACCAGGGGGCGGACAGCCCCAGCATTTT	CSARVPGGGQPQHF
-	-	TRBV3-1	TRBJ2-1	TGTGCCAGCAGCCAAGATCTGGCGACTACCTACAATGAGCAGTTCTTC	CASSQDLATTYNEQFF
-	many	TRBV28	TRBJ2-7	TGTGCCAGCAGTTCTCTGAGCCCCTACGAGCAGTACTTC	CASSSLSPYEQYF
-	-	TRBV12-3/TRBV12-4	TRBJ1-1	TGTGCCAGCAGTTTAGCGCCGGGTTACACTGAAGCTTTCTTT	CASSLAPGYTEAFF
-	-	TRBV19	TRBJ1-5	TGTGCCAGTAGTATTGGACAGACGTTTAGCAATCAGCCCCAGCATTTT	CASSIGQTFSNQPQHF
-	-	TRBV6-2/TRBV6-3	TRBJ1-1	TGTGCCAGCAGCCGCCGGGACCTCAACACTGAAGCTTTCTTT	CASSRRDLNTEAFF
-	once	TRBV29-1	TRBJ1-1	TGCAGCGTTGAAGTGATGAGGACAGCGAACACTGAAGCTTTCTTT	CSVEVMRTANTEAFF
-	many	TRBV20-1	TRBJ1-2	TGCAGTGCTTCCTTCAGGGGCAGGTGGGGCTACACCTTC	CSASFRGRWGYTF
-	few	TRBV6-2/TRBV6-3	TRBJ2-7	TGTGCCAGCAGAACAACCCAGGGATACGAGCAGTACTTC	CASRTTQGYEQYF
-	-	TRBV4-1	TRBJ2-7	TGCGCCAGCAGCCAAACGCCTGCGAACTCCTACGAGCAGTACTTC	CASSQTPANSYEQYF
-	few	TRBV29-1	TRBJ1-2	TGCAGCGTGCCACAGGGCGAATATGGCTACACCTTC	CSVPQGEYGYTF
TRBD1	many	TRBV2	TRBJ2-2	TGTGCCAGCAGTTCGGACAGGATCACCGGGGAGCTGTTTTTT	CASSSDRITGELFF
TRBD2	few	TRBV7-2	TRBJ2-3	TGTGCCAGCAGCTCGGGACTAGCGCCGGGTACGCAGTATTTT	CASSSGLAPGTQYF
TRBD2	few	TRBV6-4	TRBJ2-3	TGTGCCAGCAGCTCAGTAGCGGGAGCCAAGGGAGATACGCAGTATTTT	CASSSVAGAKGDTQYF
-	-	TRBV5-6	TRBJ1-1	TGTGCCTGCAGCTTCTCTATAGACAGGACGAACACTGAAGCTTTCTTT	CACSFSIDRTNTEAFF
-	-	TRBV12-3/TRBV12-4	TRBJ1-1	TGTGCCAGCAGTCTCAGTTTGCCCGTAAGCACTGAAGCTTTCTTT	CASSLSLPVSTEAFF
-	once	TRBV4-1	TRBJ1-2	TGCGCCAGCAGCCAAGGGCAGACCCGCTATGGCTACACCTTC	CASSQGQTRYGYTF
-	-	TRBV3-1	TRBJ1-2	TGTGCCAGCAGCCATGGGAGAAACAACTATGGCTACACCTTC	CASSHGRNNYGYTF
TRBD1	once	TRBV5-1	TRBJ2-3	TGCGCCAGTCCGGGACAGGGGAGCGATACGCAGTATTTT	CASPGQGSDTQYF
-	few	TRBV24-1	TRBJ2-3	TGTGCCACCAGTGATTTCGGCAGCAACACAGATACGCAGTATTTT	CATSDFGSNTDTQYF
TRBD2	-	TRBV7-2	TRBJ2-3	TGTGCCAGCAGCTTAGAGCTAGCGGGAGGCACAGATACGCAGTATTTT	CASSLELAGGTDTQYF
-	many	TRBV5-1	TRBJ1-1	TGCGCCAGCAGCTTGGATGGACCGAACACTGAAGCTTTCTTT	CASSLDGPNTEAFF
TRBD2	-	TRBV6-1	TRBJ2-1	TGTGCCAGCAGCCGAAATACGGGAGGGGACTACAATGAGCAGTTCTTC	CASSRNTGGDYNEQFF
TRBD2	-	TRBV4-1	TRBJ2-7	TGCGCCAGCAGCGAGCGGGACGGCGAATTCTACGAGCAGTACTTC	CASSERDGEFYEQYF
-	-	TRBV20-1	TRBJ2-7	TGCAGTGCCAGAGTGTTCGGAGTTCTGGGCGAGCAGTACTTC	CSARVFGVLGEQYF
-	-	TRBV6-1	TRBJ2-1	TGTGCCAGCCAGGGCAGCTCCTACAATGAGCAGTTCTTC	CASQGSSYNEQFF
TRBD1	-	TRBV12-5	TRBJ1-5	TGTGCTAGTGGCGCCGCGGACAGGGCGAGCAATCAGCCCCAGCATTTT	CASGAADRASNQPQHF
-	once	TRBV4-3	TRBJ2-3	TGCGCCAGCAGCCAAGATCATGGGGGGCTCACAGATACGCAGTATTTT	CASSQDHGGLTDTQYF
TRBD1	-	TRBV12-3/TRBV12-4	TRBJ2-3	TGTGCCAGCAGTTACCGGACAGGGGGCAGCACAGATACGCAGTATTTT	CASSYRTGGSTDTQYF